Described below is a single TCR beta chain sequence and its context. The RNA, about 0.5 to 1 ug, was put through reverse transcription using random hexamers. Amplification of TCR beta CDR3 was carried out by immunoSEQ multiplex PCR, which covered 54 Vbeta and 13 Jbeta segments. TCRdb processed the immunoSEQ multiplex PCR reads anew with MiXCR; each CDR3 protein has one entry. Among about 180,000 distinct CDR3 sequences listed, about 95% were seen once. Negative isolation yielded CD4+ and CD8+ T cells, and FACS enriched TEMRA cells. The sample comes from a study of CD8 T cells in Susac syndrome. The germline V gene encodes CDR1 SEHNR and CDR2 FQNEAQ (reference sequence). The CDR3 loop spans 11 amino acids. Trimming cost V 7 bases and J 8 bases, with 10 bases left between them.

The sequence derives from a human donor with multiple sclerosis. The sequencing input was CD8+ T cells from PBMCs. This rearrangement joins TRBV7-9 to TRBJ2-3, with no clear D. CDR3 amino acids: CASTDSGTQYF. CDR3 DNA: TGTGCCAGCACCGATTCGGGTACGCAGTATTTT.